Below, 28 T cell receptor beta chains from the same sample are listed, as sequenced in a study of tumor-infiltrating lymphocytes in localized non-small cell lung cancer (dated by TCRdb to the early 2020s). Library prep was done by the immunoSEQ multiplex PCR assay. The immuneACCESS repertoire file appears here via TCRdb, limited to in-frame rearrangements. These files lack a portion of the clones; in checked studies, under half of the deficit traces to unresolved V genes, and the cause of the others is not known. The sample contains around 7,000 clones, around 64% of them found a single time. The ten largest clones take up about an eighth of the sample. What was sequenced was uninvolved lung tissue not adjacent to the tumor. Every receptor here comes from a human donor with non-small cell lung cancer.

The V and J genes are TRBV7-9 and TRBJ2-7, with 10 nucleotides matching TRBD1. The CDR3 covers 15 residues. The germline V gene encodes CDR1 SEHNR and CDR2 FQNEAQ (reference sequence). The V gene end was trimmed by 1 base and the J gene end by 6 bases; junction bases not matched to a gene: 6. Written as DNA, the CDR3 is TGTGCCAGCAGCTTAGGGGGACAGGGGTGGGTCGAGCAGTACTTC. Its protein product is CASSLGGQGWVEQYF.

V is TRBV5-6 and J is TRBJ2-7; perhaps TRBD1 as D (5 bases). The CDR3 has 12 residues. Germline V gives CDR1 SGHDT, CDR2 YYEEEE. Trimming left V 2 bases short and J 5 bases short, with 8 bases between. This chain's CDR3 is CASSFQGNEQYF. CDR3 DNA: TGTGCCAGCAGCTTTCAGGGAAACGAGCAGTACTTC.

The chain carries TRBV5-6 and TRBJ1-6; no clear D. CDR1 is SGHDT, CDR2 YYEEEE, per germline. V lost 0 bases and J 8 bases, leaving 6 bases between the germline ends. The CDR3 is 13 residues long. The CDR3 DNA reads TGTGCCAGCAGCTTGGAACAGTATTCACCCCTCCACTTT. Protein: CASSLEQYSPLHF.

The rearrangement links TRBV4-1 to TRBJ2-7; 7 bases are a match to TRBD1. Trimming took 2 bases from V and 4 from J; bases not matched to a gene: 5. The length of the CDR3 is 14 residues. Germline V gene lookup returns CDR1 MGHRA and CDR2 YSYEKL. This CDR3 reads CASSQTGDGYEQYF. The CDR3 nucleotides are TGCGCCAGCAGCCAAACAGGGGATGGATACGAGCAGTACTTC.

The chain links TRBV9 to TRBJ1-2, with D possibly TRBD1 on 6 matching bases. Germline CDR1 reads SGDLS; CDR2 reads YYNGEE. V lost 4 bases, J lost 3 bases, and 13 bases lay in between. The CDR3 length is 14 residues. The CDR3 DNA is TGTGCCAGCAGCTCGCATAGGGGGGACTATGGCTACACCTTC. Protein product: CASSSHRGDYGYTF.

The chain uses TRBV30 and TRBJ2-2; D uncertain. This CDR3 has 16 amino acids. V dropped 0 bases and J dropped 4 bases, with 15 bases sitting between them. Germline lookup yields CDR1 GTSNPN and CDR2 SVGIG (reference sequence). The chain's CDR3 is CAWSVLRIESTGELFF. The CDR3 DNA sequence: TGTGCCTGGAGTGTACTCAGGATAGAGAGCACCGGGGAGCTGTTTTTT.

The rearrangement links TRBV6-5 to TRBJ1-3; D not certain. Deletions cut 5 bases from V and 8 bases from J, with 13 bases between. Looked up from germline, CDR1 is MNHEY and CDR2 is SVGAGI. This CDR3 region has 13 residues. CDR3 sequence (DNA): TGTGCCAGCAGTCCCATGCCCAGAGACACCATATATTTT. This codes for CASSPMPRDTIYF.

The genes are TRBV7-2 and TRBJ2-2; 8 nucleotides agree with TRBD2. Germline V lookup: CDR1 SGHTA, CDR2 FQGNSA. V was pared by 5 bases and J by 0 bases, with 2 bases of the junction left unmatched. The length of the CDR3 is 15 residues. The CDR3 DNA reads TGTGCCAGCAGCATTAGCGGGGCGAACACCGGGGAGCTGTTTTTT. This encodes CASSISGANTGELFF.

This clone counts as medium-sized. The chain is built from TRBV29-1 and TRBJ1-1; D may be TRBD1 (5 bases). This CDR3 contains 13 residues. Germline values: CDR1 SQVTM, CDR2 ANQGSEA. DNA for the CDR3: TGCAGTTCTGGGTTACAGGCTAACACTGAAGCTTTCTTT. Translating gives CSSGLQANTEAFF.

The chain uses TRBV9 and TRBJ1-3; the D is unclear. The V gene lost 0 bases and the J gene lost 4 bases, with 5 bases spanning the gap. Per the germline V gene, CDR1 is SGDLS and CDR2 is YYNGEE. There are 13 residues in the CDR3. DNA of the CDR3: TGTGCCAGCAGCGTAGATGAAGGAAACACCATATATTTT. Translated, it gives CASSVDEGNTIYF.

This clone was counted a few times. The same CDR3 also results from other DNA sequences found in this sample. This chain uses TRBV30 with TRBJ2-7, with D unresolved. The V gene lost 0 bases and the J gene lost 0 bases, with 6 bases spanning the gap. Per germline, CDR1 GTSNPN and CDR2 SVGIG (reference sequence). The CDR3 covers 13 residues. The CDR3 is CAWSVLPSYEQYF. Written as DNA, the CDR3 is TGTGCCTGGAGTGTACTTCCCTCCTACGAGCAGTACTTC. Based on the CDR3 plus reference TRBV30 and TRBJ2-7, the full variable domain is SQTIHQWPATLVQPVGSPLSLECTVEGTSNPNLYWYRQAAGRGLQLLFYSVGIGQISSEVPQNLSASRPQDRQFILSSKKLLLSDSGFYLCAWSVLPSYEQYFGPGTRLTVT.

This clone was recorded a few times. This rearrangement joins TRBV10-2 to TRBJ2-7; 9 bases agree with TRBD2. V was clipped by 0 bases and J by 0 bases; unmatched bases: 0. The CDR3 runs to 15 residues. CDR1 and CDR2 (germline): WSHSY, SAAADI. As DNA, the CDR3 is TGCGCCAGCAGTGAGTCTAGCGGGAGCTCCTACGAGCAGTACTTC. Translated: CASSESSGSSYEQYF.

In its sample, this clone was seen once. This sequence joins TRBV6-6 and TRBJ2-2, with D perhaps TRBD2 (5 bases). This CDR3 spans 15 amino acids. Trimming took off 0 bases at V and 7 bases at J, with 12 bases between the two ends. CDR1 is MNHNY, CDR2 SVGAGI, per germline (reference sequence). As DNA, the CDR3 is TGTGCCAGCAGTTACTCCCGAGCGGAGAGCGGGGAGCTGTTTTTT. Translating it yields CASSYSRAESGELFF.

The V gene is TRBV4-1, the J gene TRBJ1-1; D remains unclear. This CDR3 region has 12 residues. V shed 6 bases and J shed 2 bases, with 7 bases lying between them. The germline V gene encodes CDR1 MGHRA and CDR2 YSYEKL. The CDR3 nucleotides are TGCGCCAGCAGTCGAGACAACACTGAAGCTTTCTTT. This encodes CASSRDNTEAFF.

This clone was found once. The rearrangement links TRBV6-5 to TRBJ1-4; D might be TRBD1 (5 bases). The CDR3 sequence is 14 residues long. V lost 4 bases to trimming and J lost 7 bases, with 13 bases between them. Germline CDR1 reads MNHEY; CDR2 reads SVGAGI. CDR3 protein: CASSWPGTSEKLFF. CDR3 DNA sequence: TGTGCCAGCAGTTGGCCGGGGACGTCTGAAAAACTGTTTTTT.

The V and J genes are TRBV5-7 and TRBJ1-1; D is uncertain. TRBV5-7 is flagged as an ORF with uncertain function. V lost 0 bases, J lost 3 bases, and 9 bases lay in between. The CDR3 extends over 14 amino acids. CDR3 nucleotide sequence: TGTGCCAGCAGCTTGGAGGGAGAGGACACTGAAGCTTTCTTT. The encoded protein is CASSLEGEDTEAFF.

This clone was picked up a small number of times. At one boundary the junction diverges from the germline segment, which might be a read error. The chain carries TRBV11-3 and TRBJ2-7; a possible D gene is TRBD1 (5 bases). This CDR3 contains 13 residues. CDR1 and CDR2 (germline): SGHNT, YENEEA. CDR3 protein: CASSLDSSYEQYF. The CDR3 DNA reads TGTGCCAGCAGCCTAGACAGCTCCTACGAGCAGTACTTC. Complete variable domain (other parts from reference TRBV11-3 and TRBJ2-7): EAGVVQSPRYKIIEKKQPVAFWCNPISGHNTLYWYLQNLGQGPELLIRYENEEAVDDSQLPKDRFSAERLKGVDSTLKIQPAELGDSAVYLCASSLDSSYEQYFGPGTRLTVT.

The chain is built from TRBV6-5 and TRBJ1-2, with D possibly TRBD1 on 5 matching bases. The CDR3 has 14 amino acids. V gave up 5 bases and J gave up 8 bases, with 18 bases separating them. CDR1 and CDR2 (germline): MNHEY, SVGAGI. The CDR3 DNA reads TGTGCCAGCAGTCCGGACGGGACGAACAGGGGCTACACCTTC. Translating gives CASSPDGTNRGYTF.

The V gene is TRBV4-3, the J gene TRBJ1-2; no firm D call. CDR1 and CDR2 from the germline V gene are LGHNA and YSLEER. Trimming shortened V by 0 bases and J by 7 bases, and 12 bases separated the two germline ends. The length of the CDR3 is 14 residues. CDR3: CASSQEPFLSGYTF. For the CDR3, the DNA is TGCGCCAGCAGCCAAGAACCGTTTTTAAGTGGCTACACCTTC.

The chain has TRBV7-2 and TRBJ2-3; no clear D. Trimming stripped 1 base from V and 0 bases from J, with 8 bases between. Germline V gene sequence: CDR1 SGHTA, CDR2 FQGNSA. This CDR3 comprises 15 residues. The CDR3 protein is CASSLGRSSTDTQYF. The CDR3, as DNA: TGTGCCAGCAGCTTAGGTAGGAGTAGCACAGATACGCAGTATTTT.

The chain carries TRBV9 and TRBJ1-3; 11 nucleotides agree with TRBD1. The trim removed 3 bases at V and 0 bases at J, leaving 5 bases unmatched. This CDR3 has 17 residues. From germline, CDR1 is SGDLS and CDR2 YYNGEE. Here the CDR3 DNA reads TGTGCCAGCAGCGCCGGGACAGGGGGAAACTCTGGAAACACCATATATTTT. Amino acids: CASSAGTGGNSGNTIYF.

This chain joins TRBV4-2 and TRBJ2-3; TRBD1 matches at 7 bases. The germline gives CDR1 LGHNA, CDR2 YNFKEQ. V lost 0 bases, J lost 4 bases, and 4 bases stayed unmatched. The CDR3 covers 15 residues. CDR3 region: CASSQDRGGADTQYF. CDR3 nucleotides: TGTGCCAGCAGCCAAGATAGAGGGGGCGCAGATACGCAGTATTTT.

This clone appeared a few times. V is TRBV5-8 and J is TRBJ1-2, with 7 bases lining up with TRBD1. Germline V CDR1 and CDR2: SGHTS, YDEGEE. After removal of 7 bases from V and 8 bases from J, the junction contained 11 bases not matched to a gene. This CDR3 has 13 residues. CDR3 in DNA: TGTGCCAGCGGCCTATTAGGGACAGAGGGCTACACCTTC. Its translation is CASGLLGTEGYTF.

This clone was seen a single time. The chain has TRBV7-2 and TRBJ2-6; D is undetermined. The germline V and J ends were trimmed by 3 bases and 2 bases, with 8 bases remaining between them. The germline gives CDR1 SGHTA, CDR2 FQGNSA. The CDR3 is 15 amino acids. For the CDR3, the DNA is TGTGCCAGCAGCTTGACGGGTGCTGGGGCCAACGTCCTGACTTTC. Protein product: CASSLTGAGANVLTF.

The rearrangement links TRBV30 to TRBJ2-3, with TRBD1 identical over 8 bases. CDR1 is GTSNPN, CDR2 SVGIG, per germline (reference sequence). V was pared by 2 bases and J by 4 bases, with 8 bases of the junction left unmatched. This CDR3 is 15 amino acids long. The CDR3 spells CAWSPGQGRADTQYF. The CDR3 nucleotides read TGTGCCTGGAGTCCCGGACAGGGTCGTGCAGATACGCAGTATTTT.

This clone was recorded a few times. A read error may produce the germline difference seen at one junction end. J is TRBJ2-7 and V is TRBV11-2; the D gene is possibly TRBD2 (5 bases). The CDR3 has 13 amino acids. Germline lookup yields CDR1 SGHAT and CDR2 FQNNGV. The CDR3 loop is CASSQAGADEQYF. The CDR3 nucleotides read TGCGCCAGCAGCCAAGCTGGAGCGGACGAGCAGTACTTC.

This sequence joins TRBV6-1 and TRBJ1-1; 7 bases line up with TRBD1. Germline V lookup: CDR1 MNHNS, CDR2 SASEGT. The CDR3 contains 11 residues. J was trimmed by 8 bases and V by 6 bases; bases with no gene match: 3. The CDR3 bases are TGTGCCAGCAGGGAGACAGGGGAAGCTTTCTTT. Amino acid sequence: CASRETGEAFF.

This rearrangement joins TRBV7-9 to TRBJ1-1, with TRBD1 matching over 8 bases. Germline CDR1 SEHNR, CDR2 FQNEAQ (reference sequence). The CDR3 covers 18 residues. Trimming took 5 bases from V and 0 from J; bases not matched to a gene: 14. CDR3 coding DNA: TGTGCCAGCAGCCAACCCCCCGGGACAGGCCACATGAACACTGAAGCTTTCTTT. This sequence encodes CASSQPPGTGHMNTEAFF.